The entry that follows covers one T cell receptor beta chain sequence. Its antigen is unidentified. This CDR3 is built from 13 residues. Between the trimmed V and J ends, which lost 5 bases and 8 bases, there was a span of 18 bases. Germline V gene lookup returns CDR1 DFQATT and CDR2 SNEGSKA (reference sequence). The use of a sample-barcoded 5' primer and a J-beta primer mix characterized a second PCR of about 6 to 12 cycles. Sequencing recovered at least 3 million CDR3-containing paired-end reads from each sample. MiXCR, applied by TCRdb to the 5' RACE reads, yields one record per CDR3 protein. The profile shows about 580,000 distinct CDR3 sequences, 47% of them singletons. This entry comes from a study of blood T cells in healthy people across ages. Notes on the study in general: Researchers report that TCR beta diversity correlated strongly with naive T cell percentage. Older age coincided with a roughly linear decline in TCR beta diversity per million T cells.

Sequencing was performed on blood. The receptor was isolated from a man at least 80 years old in good health. V and J are TRBV20-1 and TRBJ1-2, with a possible D match to TRBD1 (5 bases). The CDR3 DNA sequence: TGCAGTGCTCCCAAGCAGGACAAAGGCGGCTACACCTTC. It codes for CSAPKQDKGGYTF.